This T cell receptor beta chain derives from a study of control samples from healthy donors and cancer patients. The data were produced by immunoSEQ multiplex PCR, yet TCRdb's version contains in-frame clones alone and is incomplete. The table lists over 150,000 clones, 94% of them singletons. Germline V CDR1 and CDR2: LNHDA, SQIVND (reference sequence). CDR3 size: 17 residues. Trimming shortened V by 6 bases and J by 8 bases, and 26 bases separated the two germline ends. The chain carries TRBV19 and TRBJ1-5, with D uncertain. The TCR comes from a woman between 18 and 29 years old in good health. Specimen: blood. The CDR3 nucleotides are TGTGCCAGTAGCCTCACCCCACTCGACCCACAGTGGGAGCCCCAGCATTTT. It translates to CASSLTPLDPQWEPQHF.